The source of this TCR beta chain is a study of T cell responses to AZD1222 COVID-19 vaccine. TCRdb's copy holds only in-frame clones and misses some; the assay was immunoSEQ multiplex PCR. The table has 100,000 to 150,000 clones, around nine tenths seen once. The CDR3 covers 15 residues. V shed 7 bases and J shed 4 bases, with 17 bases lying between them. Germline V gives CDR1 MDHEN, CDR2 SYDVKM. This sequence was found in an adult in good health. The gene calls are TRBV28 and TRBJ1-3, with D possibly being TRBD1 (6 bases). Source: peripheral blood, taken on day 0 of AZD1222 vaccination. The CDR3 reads CASIPPGGLGNTIYF. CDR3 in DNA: TGTGCCAGCATCCCCCCGGGGGGCCTCGGAAACACCATATATTTT.